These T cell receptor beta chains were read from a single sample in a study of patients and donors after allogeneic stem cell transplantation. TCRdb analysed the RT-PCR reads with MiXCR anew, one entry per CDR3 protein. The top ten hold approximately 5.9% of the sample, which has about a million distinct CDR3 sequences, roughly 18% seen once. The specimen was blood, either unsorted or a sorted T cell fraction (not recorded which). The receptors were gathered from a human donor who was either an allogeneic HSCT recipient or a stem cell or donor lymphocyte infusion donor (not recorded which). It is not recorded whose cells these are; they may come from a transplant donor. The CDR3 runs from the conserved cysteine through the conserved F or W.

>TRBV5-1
CASSLEGTGDNEQFF
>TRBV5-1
CASSLSRTGGTEAFF
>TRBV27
CASSTILGATYGYTF
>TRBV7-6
CASSLRRQVGDEQYF
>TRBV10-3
CAISESFMESRATQYF
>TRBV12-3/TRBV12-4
CASQPPTRHNEQFF
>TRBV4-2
CASSQPLGTSTADTQYF
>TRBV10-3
CAIKSTGDTGELFF
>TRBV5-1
CASSPTSGENYEQYF
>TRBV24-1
CATSDSGTGGSYNEQFF
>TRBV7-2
CASSLDGRALGRTQYF